A selection of T cell receptor beta chains follows, all from one sample in a study of vaccination and CD4 T cells after COVID-19. One entry per CDR3 protein, called by TCRdb with MiXCR from the PCR reads. The data hold approximately 22,000 distinct CDR3 sequences, with about 60% observed a single time. No antigens are known for them. Material for sequencing was CD4+ T cells from blood, cultured in vitro. The receptor set was obtained from a human donor who had recovered from COVID-19. The CDR3 runs from the conserved cysteine through the conserved F or W. A D gene is named only where the DNA matches it firmly. Some rows mark clone size as missing; the rest say once, few, many or name a class of expanded clone.

TRBV7-3	NA	TRBD1	TRBJ1-2	CASSSQGQRAYGYTF	TGTGCCAGCAGTTCACAGGGACAGAGGGCCTATGGCTACACCTTC
TRBV15	NA	TRBD2	TRBJ2-2	CATSRPMGTSGIITGELFF	TGTGCCACCAGCAGACCTATGGGGACTAGCGGGATTATCACCGGGGAGCTGTTTTTT
TRBV10-3	few	NA	TRBJ1-2	CAISPSAETYTF	TGTGCCATCAGTCCCTCGGCAGAAACCTACACCTTC
TRBV4-1	NA	TRBD1	TRBJ1-2	CASSHGQGQGGYTF	TGCGCCAGCAGCCACGGACAGGGTCAAGGGGGCTACACCTTC
TRBV28	NA	TRBD2	TRBJ2-3	CASSLTSGGVDTDTQYF	TGTGCCAGCAGTCTGACCTCGGGGGGAGTGGACACAGATACGCAGTATTTT
TRBV20-1	NA	TRBD1	TRBJ2-4	CSARRADRGGNIQYF	TGCAGTGCTAGAAGGGCGGACAGGGGAGGCAACATTCAGTACTTC
TRBV28	NA	TRBD2	TRBJ2-5	CASSLTGGTQYF	TGTGCCAGCAGTTTGACGGGAGGGACCCAGTACTTC
TRBV28	NA	NA	TRBJ1-1	CASSPLRRGVNTEAFF	TGTGCCAGCAGTCCCTTACGTAGAGGGGTGAACACTGAAGCTTTCTTT
TRBV6-1	NA	TRBD1	TRBJ2-7	CASSSWDSTYEQYF	TGTGCCAGCAGTAGTTGGGACAGCACCTACGAGCAGTACTTC
TRBV27	NA	NA	TRBJ2-7	CASSWASSYEQYF	TGTGCCAGCAGTTGGGCAAGCTCCTACGAGCAGTACTTC
TRBV7-9	NA	TRBD1	TRBJ1-5	CASSLTGNGNQPQHF	TGTGCCAGCAGCCTGACAGGGAATGGCAATCAGCCCCAGCATTTT
TRBV6-4	NA	TRBD1	TRBJ2-3	CASSKRDSATDTQYF	TGTGCCAGCAGTAAAAGGGACAGCGCCACAGATACGCAGTATTTT
TRBV24-1	NA	NA	TRBJ1-1	CATSNRGNTEAFF	TGTGCCACCAGTAACCGGGGTAACACTGAAGCTTTCTTT
TRBV6-5	few	TRBD2	TRBJ2-7	CASSYSSGRAGDEQYF	TGTGCCAGCAGTTACTCCAGCGGGAGGGCCGGGGACGAGCAGTACTTC
TRBV11-2	few	NA	TRBJ1-5	CASSPGQISSNQPQHF	TGTGCCAGCAGCCCAGGACAGATTTCTAGCAATCAGCCCCAGCATTTT
TRBV7-2	NA	NA	TRBJ1-1	CASSLRGSPETEAFF	TGTGCCAGCAGCTTAAGAGGATCCCCGGAAACTGAAGCTTTCTTT
TRBV6-5	NA	NA	TRBJ2-3	CASRYRVSDTQYF	TGTGCCAGCAGATACAGGGTTTCAGATACGCAGTATTTT
TRBV5-8	once	TRBD1	TRBJ1-5	CASPASDRPSQPQHF	TGTGCCAGCCCTGCTTCGGACAGGCCGAGTCAGCCCCAGCATTTT
TRBV20-1	NA	TRBD2	TRBJ2-5	CSASQGLAGRETQYF	TGCAGTGCTAGCCAGGGACTAGCGGGACGCGAGACCCAGTACTTC
TRBV6-5	few	TRBD1	TRBJ1-5	CASSYQGAAQPQHF	TGTGCCAGCAGTTACCAGGGGGCAGCTCAGCCCCAGCATTTT
TRBV5-1	few	NA	TRBJ2-5	CASSHDGTPIANAQYF	TGCGCCAGCAGCCACGACGGGACTCCAATCGCGAATGCCCAGTACTTC
TRBV7-6	NA	NA	TRBJ1-5	CASSPGGTLGNQPQHF	TGTGCCAGCAGCCCTGGGGGGACCCTGGGCAATCAGCCCCAGCATTTT
TRBV28	NA	TRBD2	TRBJ2-7	CASGNGGSGSYEQYF	TGTGCCAGCGGAAATGGCGGGAGTGGCTCCTACGAGCAGTACTTC
TRBV11-3	NA	NA	TRBJ1-6	CASSSAVQRNNSPLHF	TGTGCCAGCAGCTCCGCCGTACAGAGAAATAATTCACCCCTCCACTTT
TRBV11-3	NA	TRBD2	TRBJ2-7	CASSPTGGEGTEQYF	TGTGCCAGCAGCCCTACGGGGGGGGAAGGTACCGAGCAGTACTTC
TRBV27	NA	NA	TRBJ1-1	CASSRGPGNAGTEAFF	TGTGCCAGCAGCCGGGGGCCAGGCAATGCTGGCACTGAAGCTTTCTTT
TRBV2	NA	TRBD1	TRBJ1-1	CASSGQGFTEAFF	TGTGCCAGCAGTGGACAGGGGTTCACTGAAGCTTTCTTT
TRBV20-1	NA	NA	TRBJ2-7	CSTSSDGGLHEQYF	TGCAGTACTAGTTCAGACGGGGGTCTCCACGAGCAGTACTTC
TRBV6-2/TRBV6-3	NA	TRBD2	TRBJ2-7	CASSLPSGRYEQYF	TGTGCCAGCAGTTTGCCTAGCGGGAGGTACGAGCAGTACTTC
TRBV19	once	TRBD2	TRBJ2-3	CASSPRLAGVSDTQYF	TGTGCCAGTAGTCCGAGACTAGCGGGAGTATCAGATACGCAGTATTTT
TRBV10-3	NA	NA	TRBJ1-6	CAISENQGSYNSPLHF	TGTGCCATCAGTGAGAACCAAGGTAGCTACAATTCACCCCTCCACTTT
TRBV11-2	few	NA	TRBJ2-5	CASSFPGTIEETQYF	TGTGCCAGCAGCTTCCCCGGGACCATTGAAGAGACCCAGTACTTC
TRBV11-2	NA	NA	TRBJ2-7	CASSLSTSGALSYEQYF	TGTGCCAGCAGCTTATCAACGTCCGGGGCCCTCTCCTACGAGCAGTACTTC
TRBV7-2	NA	NA	TRBJ2-7	CASSLAAYEQYF	TGTGCCAGCAGCTTAGCGGCCTACGAGCAGTACTTC
TRBV28	NA	TRBD2	TRBJ2-1	CASSPGLAKYNEQFF	TGTGCCAGCAGCCCCGGACTAGCGAAATACAATGAGCAGTTCTTC
TRBV6-2/TRBV6-3	NA	NA	TRBJ2-5	CASSGQYQETQYF	TGTGCCAGCAGTGGACAGTACCAAGAGACCCAGTACTTC
TRBV4-3	NA	NA	TRBJ2-1	CASSQAFWSLGSSYNEQFF	TGCGCCAGCAGCCAAGCTTTTTGGAGTTTGGGGAGCTCCTACAATGAGCAGTTCTTC
TRBV20-1	NA	NA	TRBJ1-5	CSARDLRGETWVAQHF	TGCAGTGCTAGAGATCTGAGAGGGGAGACATGGGTGGCCCAGCATTTT
TRBV7-2	NA	TRBD1	TRBJ1-2	CASSFQGARDYGYTF	TGTGCCAGCAGCTTCCAGGGGGCTCGGGACTATGGCTACACCTTC
TRBV5-6	few	NA	TRBJ1-2	CASSPKVAGYGYTF	TGTGCCAGCAGCCCAAAAGTGGCGGGCTATGGCTACACCTTC
TRBV19	NA	NA	TRBJ2-3	CASSTTSFTDTQYF	TGTGCCAGTAGTACCACTTCGTTCACAGATACGCAGTATTTT
TRBV6-1	NA	TRBD2	TRBJ2-3	CASSRPGLATDTQYF	TGTGCCAGCAGTCGCCCGGGACTAGCGACAGATACGCAGTATTTT
TRBV7-9	NA	TRBD2	TRBJ2-1	CASSRTGLVNEQFF	TGTGCCAGCAGCCGAACAGGACTAGTCAATGAGCAGTTCTTC
TRBV20-1	NA	TRBD2	TRBJ2-4	CSARTGTSGRWRAKNIQYF	TGCAGTGCTAGGACCGGGACTAGCGGGAGGTGGCGGGCCAAAAACATTCAGTACTTC
TRBV6-1	NA	NA	TRBJ1-6	CASSEALSLTTPLHF	TGTGCCAGCAGTGAAGCGCTTAGCCTGACTACACCCCTCCACTTT
TRBV6-1	NA	NA	TRBJ2-5	CASSDSGFETQYF	TGTGCCAGCAGTGACTCAGGGTTCGAGACCCAGTACTTC
TRBV24-1	few	NA	TRBJ1-5	CATSDAWDNYQHF	TGTGCCACCAGTGACGCCTGGGACAATTACCAGCATTTT
TRBV2	NA	NA	TRBJ1-5	CASSRWDDSNQPQHF	TGTGCCAGCAGTCGCTGGGACGATAGCAATCAGCCCCAGCATTTT
TRBV7-2	NA	NA	TRBJ2-7	CASSLGASEQYF	TGTGCCAGCAGCTTAGGGGCGAGTGAGCAGTACTTC
TRBV7-2	NA	TRBD2	TRBJ2-1	CASSALAGGYNEQFF	TGTGCCAGCAGCGCACTAGCGGGCGGATACAATGAGCAGTTCTTC
TRBV28	NA	TRBD1	TRBJ1-2	CASDRGALSNYGYTF	TGTGCCAGCGACAGGGGAGCCCTCTCTAACTATGGCTACACCTTC
TRBV27	NA	NA	TRBJ1-5	CASSLNSGHQPQHF	TGTGCCAGCAGTCTCAACAGTGGCCATCAGCCCCAGCATTTT
TRBV7-3	NA	TRBD2	TRBJ2-7	CASSAIMGSGMPRSSYEQYF	TGTGCCAGCAGCGCCATCATGGGTAGCGGGATGCCCAGGTCCTCCTACGAGCAGTACTTC
TRBV7-6	few	NA	TRBJ1-1	CASSKESMNTEAFF	TGTGCCAGCAGCAAAGAAAGTATGAACACTGAAGCTTTCTTT
TRBV1	NA	NA	TRBJ1-6	CTSSQARGIHDSPLHF	TGCACCAGCAGCCAGGCCAGGGGTATTCATGATTCACCCCTCCACTTT
TRBV2	few	TRBD1	TRBJ1-2	CASRLRGLAGYTF	TGTGCCAGCAGGCTCAGGGGGCTCGCTGGCTACACCTTC
TRBV21-1	few	NA	TRBJ2-1	CASSNCGAGENEQFF	TGTGCCAGCAGCAATTGTGGAGCGGGAGAGAATGAGCAGTTCTTC